Shown below are 18 T cell receptor beta chains from a single sample sequenced in a study of T cell responses to AZD1222 COVID-19 vaccine. The assay was immunoSEQ multiplex PCR, and TCRdb's table has in-frame clones only and misses some. The table includes hundreds of thousands of clones, 93% detected once. The material was peripheral blood, obtained on day 0 of MenACWY control vaccination. These receptors were collected from an adult in good health.

The sample holds a few counts of this clone. This sequence joins TRBV3-1 (or the pseudogene TRBV3-2) and TRBJ1-2, with a weak D call TRBD1 (5 bases). V lost 2 bases and J 8 bases, leaving 18 bases between the germline ends. The CDR3 extends over 15 amino acids. Germline CDR1 LGHDT, CDR2 YNNKEL (reference sequence). The CDR3 reads CASSQNTPGLRGYTF. CDR3 coding DNA: TGTGCCAGCAGCCAAAACACTCCAGGGTTACGGGGCTACACCTTC.

This sequence joins TRBV18 and TRBJ2-4; maybe TRBD1 (5 bases). This CDR3 contains 18 residues. Germline CDR1 and CDR2: KGHSH and LQKENI. Trimming cost V 1 base and J 1 base, with 17 bases left between them. CDR3: CASSPRQGMGSAKNIQYF. The CDR3 DNA is TGTGCCAGCTCACCACGCCAGGGAATGGGTTCGGCCAAAAACATTCAGTACTTC.

The V call is TRBV12-3 or TRBV12-4, the J call TRBJ2-1, with D unclear. This CDR3 is built from 13 residues. V lost 4 bases, J lost 7 bases, and 11 bases lay in between. The CDR3 sequence: CASSWTENNEQFF. In DNA, the CDR3 is TGTGCCAGCAGTTGGACGGAGAATAATGAGCAGTTCTTC.

The rearrangement uses TRBV30 and TRBJ1-2; D is perhaps TRBD1 (6 bases). CDR3 length: 15 residues. Germline CDR1 is GTSNPN and CDR2 is SVGIG (reference sequence). V lost 2 bases to trimming and J lost 5 bases, with 18 bases between them. This chain's CDR3 is CAWSPANQGGYGYTF. The CDR3 DNA reads as TGTGCCTGGAGTCCGGCCAACCAAGGGGGGTATGGCTACACCTTC.

This chain uses TRBV5-4 with TRBJ2-3; 8 positions agree with TRBD2. In germline, CDR1 is SGHNT, CDR2 YYREEE (reference sequence). With V trimmed by 4 bases and J by 7 bases, 11 bases remained unmatched. The CDR3 has 15 residues. The CDR3 region has the DNA TGTGCCAGCAGCGTCAGGGTAGCGGGGTCTAATACGCAGTATTTT. Residues: CASSVRVAGSNTQYF. Full variable domain (missing parts from reference TRBV5-4 and TRBJ2-3): ETGVTQSPTHLIKTRGQQVTLRCSSQSGHNTVSWYQQALGQGPQFIFQYYREEENGRGNFPPRFSGLQFPNYSSELNVNALELDDSALYLCASSVRVAGSNTQYFGPGTRLTVL.

The genes are TRBV5-1 and TRBJ2-7; D possibly corresponds to TRBD1 (7 bases). The CDR3 has 16 residues. CDR1 is SGHRS, CDR2 YFSETQ, per germline. Trimming removed 2 bases from V and 5 bases from J, with 20 bases in between. DNA for the CDR3: TGCGCCAGCAGCTTTCTAGCGACAGGGAATTTCGACGAGCAGTACTTC. It translates to CASSFLATGNFDEQYF. The full variable domain, completed using reference TRBV5-1 and TRBJ2-7, is KAGVTQTPRYLIKTRGQQVTLSCSPISGHRSVSWYQQTPGQGLQFLFEYFSETQRNKGNFPGRFSGRQFSNSRSEMNVSTLELGDSALYLCASSFLATGNFDEQYFGPGTRLTVT.

The gene calls are TRBV7-2 and TRBJ1-1, with no clear D. The V and J ends lost 5 bases and 0 bases respectively, with 10 bases between them. Germline V gene lookup returns CDR1 SGHTA and CDR2 FQGNSA. The CDR3 consists of 14 residues. DNA of the CDR3: TGTGCCAGCAGCCCAGGCTGGGTGAACACTGAAGCTTTCTTT. Amino acids: CASSPGWVNTEAFF.

V is TRBV12-5 and J is TRBJ1-1; D is perhaps TRBD1 (5 bases). Trimming removed 0 bases from V and 3 bases from J, with 11 bases in between. CDR1 and CDR2 from the germline V gene are LGHNT and FRNRAP. CDR3 length: 15 residues. For the CDR3, the DNA is TGTGCTAGTGGTTTGGTGTTAGGGGATTACACTGAAGCTTTCTTT. Its translation: CASGLVLGDYTEAFF.

The gene calls are TRBV12-3 or TRBV12-4 and TRBJ1-5, with D uncertain. This CDR3 region has 13 residues. V gave up 3 bases and J gave up 9 bases, with 12 bases separating them. The CDR3 DNA follows: TGTGCCAGCAGTTTCAAGGAAAAGGGGCCCCAGCATTTT. Protein: CASSFKEKGPQHF.

V is TRBV6-1 and J is TRBJ2-7, with 8 bases matching TRBD1. Germline CDR1 MNHNS, CDR2 SASEGT. The CDR3 is 14 amino acids. V was pared by 2 bases and J by 3 bases, with 3 bases of the junction left unmatched. The CDR3 sequence: CASSESGQGYEQYF. The CDR3 nucleotides read TGTGCCAGCAGTGAATCTGGACAGGGCTACGAGCAGTACTTC.

The chain is built from TRBV24-1 and TRBJ1-6, with TRBD1 matching 7 bases. Looked up from germline, CDR1 is KGHDR and CDR2 is SFDVKD. CDR3 length equals 17 residues. V dropped 12 bases and J dropped 2; count of bases not matched to a gene: 15. DNA of the CDR3: TGTGCCGCGCCAGGGGGGACCCAAGGGCCCTATAATTCACCCCTCCACTTT. It codes for CAAPGGTQGPYNSPLHF.

The chain has TRBV6-2 or TRBV6-3 and TRBJ1-6, with D unresolved. Per germline, CDR1 MNHEY and CDR2 SVGEGT. The CDR3 extends over 16 amino acids. Trimming cost V 0 bases and J 5 bases, with 11 bases left between them. CDR3 in DNA: TGTGCCAGCAGTTACTCGAAGGCAAGAAATAATTCACCCCTCCACTTT. Translation: CASSYSKARNNSPLHF.

This clone was counted a few times. This chain connects TRBV6-5 to TRBJ2-3; tentatively, D is TRBD1 or TRBD2 (5 bases each). This CDR3 contains 14 residues. V was trimmed by 2 bases and J by 4 bases, leaving 10 bases between them. Germline-derived CDR1 and CDR2 are MNHEY and SVGAGI. CDR3 in amino acids: CASSYGQGADTQYF. CDR3 nucleotide sequence: TGTGCCAGCAGTTACGGGCAGGGAGCAGATACGCAGTATTTT.

This clone was observed once. V and J are TRBV19 and TRBJ1-2, with D possibly being TRBD1 (6 bases). Germline loops: CDR1 LNHDA, CDR2 SQIVND (reference sequence). Deletions cut 10 bases from V and 13 bases from J, with 16 bases between. The CDR3 runs to 10 residues. The CDR3 DNA sequence: TGTGCCACCCAGGACAGTTCCCTCACCTTC. This sequence encodes CATQDSSLTF. Together with reference TRBV19 and TRBJ1-2, the CDR3 gives the full variable domain: DGGITQSPKYLFRKEGQNVTLSCEQNLNHDAMYWYRQDPGQGLRLIYYSQIVNDFQKGDIAEGYSVSREKKESFPLTVTSAQKNPTAFYLCATQDSSLTFGSGTRLTVV.

This chain joins TRBV7-8 and TRBJ2-7; 8 nucleotides match TRBD1. Trimming took 3 bases from V and 2 from J; bases not matched to a gene: 3. This CDR3 comprises 14 residues. CDR1 SGHVS and CDR2 FQNEAQ come from the germline V gene. This CDR3 reads CASSLDRAAYEQYF. The CDR3 DNA reads TGTGCCAGCAGCTTGGACAGGGCGGCCTACGAGCAGTACTTC.

This sequence joins TRBV3-1 (or the pseudogene TRBV3-2) and TRBJ1-1, with a tentative D call TRBD1 (6 bases). The CDR3 length is 16 residues. V was cut by 4 bases and J by 4 bases, with 19 bases left in between. Germline CDR1 and CDR2: LGHDT and YNNKEL (reference sequence). CDR3 DNA: TGTGCCAGCAGCCTCGGGGCCGGGACATGGGGCACTGAAGCTTTCTTT. Protein product: CASSLGAGTWGTEAFF.

This chain uses TRBV20-1 with TRBJ1-2; unclear D gene. There are 11 residues in the CDR3. Germline CDR1 and CDR2: DFQATT and SNEGSKA (reference sequence). Deletions cut 6 bases from V and 4 bases from J, with 9 bases between. The DNA of the CDR3 is TGCAGTGCCCGAGGCCTCTATGGCTACACCTTC. Residues: CSARGLYGYTF.

The chain has TRBV28 and TRBJ2-3, with 10 positions matching TRBD2. V shed 2 bases, J shed 7 bases, and the junction held 6 bases outside the gene matches. CDR3 length equals 15 residues. The germline V gene encodes CDR1 MDHEN and CDR2 SYDVKM. The DNA of the CDR3 is TGTGCCAGCAGTTTACCTAGCGGGGGAACGAATACGCAGTATTTT. This encodes CASSLPSGGTNTQYF. Full variable domain (rest looked up from reference TRBV28 and TRBJ2-3): DVKVTQSSRYLVKRTGEKVFLECVQDMDHENMFWYRQDPGLGLRLIYFSYDVKMKEKGDIPEGYSVSREKKERFSLILESASTNQTSMYLCASSLPSGGTNTQYFGPGTRLTVL.